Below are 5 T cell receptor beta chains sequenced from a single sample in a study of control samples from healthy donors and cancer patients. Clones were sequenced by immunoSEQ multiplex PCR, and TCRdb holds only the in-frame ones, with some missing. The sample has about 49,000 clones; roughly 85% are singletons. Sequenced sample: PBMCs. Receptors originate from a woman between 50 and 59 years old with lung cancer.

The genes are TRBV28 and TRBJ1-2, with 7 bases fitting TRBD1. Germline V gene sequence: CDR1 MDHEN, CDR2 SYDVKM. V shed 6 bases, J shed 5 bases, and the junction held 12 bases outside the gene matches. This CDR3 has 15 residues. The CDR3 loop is CASRIRGDSYYGYTF. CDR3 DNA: TGTGCCAGCAGAATACGGGGGGACAGCTATTATGGCTACACCTTC.

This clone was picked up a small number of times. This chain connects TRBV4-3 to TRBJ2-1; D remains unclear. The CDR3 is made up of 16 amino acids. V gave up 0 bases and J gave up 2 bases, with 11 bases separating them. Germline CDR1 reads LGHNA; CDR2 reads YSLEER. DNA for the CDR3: TGCGCCAGCAGCCAAGACTCAAATGTAGCCTACAATGAGCAGTTCTTC. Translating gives CASSQDSNVAYNEQFF.

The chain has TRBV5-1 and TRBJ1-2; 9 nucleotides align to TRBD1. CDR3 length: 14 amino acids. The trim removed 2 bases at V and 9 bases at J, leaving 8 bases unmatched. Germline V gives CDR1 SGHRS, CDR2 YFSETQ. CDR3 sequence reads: CASSLSGTGSSYTF. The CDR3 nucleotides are TGCGCCAGCAGCTTATCCGGGACAGGGTCGAGCTACACCTTC.

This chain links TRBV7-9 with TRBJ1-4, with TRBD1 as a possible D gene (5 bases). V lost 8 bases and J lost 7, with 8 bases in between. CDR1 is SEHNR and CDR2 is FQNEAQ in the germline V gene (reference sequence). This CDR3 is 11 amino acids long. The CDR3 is CASQDTEKLFF. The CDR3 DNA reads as TGTGCCAGCCAGGACACTGAAAAACTGTTTTTT.

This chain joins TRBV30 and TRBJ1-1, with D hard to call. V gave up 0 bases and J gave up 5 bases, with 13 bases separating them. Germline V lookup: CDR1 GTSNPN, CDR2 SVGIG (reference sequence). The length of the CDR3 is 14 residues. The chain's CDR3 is CAWSVQSLLTEAFF. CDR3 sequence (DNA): TGTGCCTGGAGTGTACAGAGCCTGCTAACTGAAGCTTTCTTT.